This T cell receptor beta chain was profiled in a study of T cell responses to AZD1222 COVID-19 vaccine. CDR1 and CDR2 from the germline V gene are SGHVS and FQNEAQ. V lost 4 bases, J lost 2 bases, and 4 bases stayed unmatched. This CDR3 is built from 16 residues. Of note for this clone: Its antigen is not known.

Here immunoSEQ multiplex PCR was the method, and the copy in TCRdb shows in-frame clones only, minus some. In the table there are some 120,000 clones, about 90% of which are singletons. Study findings and constraints: None of the repertoires were sampled until the peak T cell response had passed.

The sequencing used peripheral blood, collected on day 0 of AZD1222 vaccination. The V and J genes are TRBV7-8 and TRBJ2-1, with 11 bases matching TRBD2. The sequence was collected from an adult in good health. CDR3 region: CASSSGTSGPYNEQFF. The CDR3 DNA is TGTGCCAGCAGCTCGGGGACTAGCGGTCCCTACAATGAGCAGTTCTTC.